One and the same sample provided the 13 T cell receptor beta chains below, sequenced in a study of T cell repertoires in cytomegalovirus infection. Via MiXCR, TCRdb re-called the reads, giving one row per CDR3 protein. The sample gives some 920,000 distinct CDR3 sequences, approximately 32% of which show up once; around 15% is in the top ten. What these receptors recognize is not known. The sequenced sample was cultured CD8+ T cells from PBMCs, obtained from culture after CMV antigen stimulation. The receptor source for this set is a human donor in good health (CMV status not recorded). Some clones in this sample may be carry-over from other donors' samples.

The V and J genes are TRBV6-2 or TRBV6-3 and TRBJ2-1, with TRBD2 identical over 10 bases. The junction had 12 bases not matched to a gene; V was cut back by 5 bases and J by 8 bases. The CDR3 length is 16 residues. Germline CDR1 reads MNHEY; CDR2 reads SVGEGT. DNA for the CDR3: TGTGCCAGCAGTGGCGGACTAGCGGCCGGGGACGATGAGCAGTTCTTC. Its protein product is CASSGGLAAGDDEQFF.

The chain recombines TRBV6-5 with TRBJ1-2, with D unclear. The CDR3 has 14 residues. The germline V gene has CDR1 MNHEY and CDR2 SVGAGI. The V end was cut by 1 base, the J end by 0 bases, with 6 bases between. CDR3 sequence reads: CASSYLEANYGYTF. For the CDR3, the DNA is TGTGCCAGCAGTTACTTGGAAGCTAACTATGGCTACACCTTC.

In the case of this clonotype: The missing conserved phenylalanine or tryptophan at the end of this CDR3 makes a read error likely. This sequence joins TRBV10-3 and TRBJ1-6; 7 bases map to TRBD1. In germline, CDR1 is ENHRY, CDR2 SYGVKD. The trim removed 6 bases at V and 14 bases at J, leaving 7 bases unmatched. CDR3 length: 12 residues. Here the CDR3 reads CAIRKQGQTLHY. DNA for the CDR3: TGTGCCATCAGAAAACAGGGGCAAACCCTCCACTAT.

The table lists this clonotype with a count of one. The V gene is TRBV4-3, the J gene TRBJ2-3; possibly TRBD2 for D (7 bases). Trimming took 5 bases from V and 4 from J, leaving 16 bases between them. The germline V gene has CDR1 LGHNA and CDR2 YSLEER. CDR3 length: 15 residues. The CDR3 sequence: CASSYNGGPADTQYF. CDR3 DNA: TGCGCCAGCAGCTATAACGGGGGGCCGGCAGATACGCAGTATTTT.

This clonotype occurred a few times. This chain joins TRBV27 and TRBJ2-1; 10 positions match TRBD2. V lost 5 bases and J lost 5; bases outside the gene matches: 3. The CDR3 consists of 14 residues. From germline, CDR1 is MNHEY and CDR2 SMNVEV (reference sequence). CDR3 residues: CASSSGGANNEQFF. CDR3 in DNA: TGTGCCAGCAGTAGCGGGGGGGCAAACAATGAGCAGTTCTTC.

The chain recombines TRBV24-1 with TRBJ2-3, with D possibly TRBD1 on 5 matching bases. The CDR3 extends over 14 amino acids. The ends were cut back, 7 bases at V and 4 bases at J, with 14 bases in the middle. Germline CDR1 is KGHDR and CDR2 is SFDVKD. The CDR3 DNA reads TGTGCCACCAGCAAAAACGTCAGGGCAGATACGCAGTATTTT. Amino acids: CATSKNVRADTQYF.

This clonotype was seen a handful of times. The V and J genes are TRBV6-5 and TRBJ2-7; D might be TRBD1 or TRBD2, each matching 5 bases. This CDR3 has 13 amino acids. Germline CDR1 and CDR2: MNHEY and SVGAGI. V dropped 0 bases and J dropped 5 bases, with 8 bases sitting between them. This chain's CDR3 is CASSYSEGHEQYV. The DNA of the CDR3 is TGTGCCAGCAGTTACTCTGAGGGGCACGAGCAGTACGTC.

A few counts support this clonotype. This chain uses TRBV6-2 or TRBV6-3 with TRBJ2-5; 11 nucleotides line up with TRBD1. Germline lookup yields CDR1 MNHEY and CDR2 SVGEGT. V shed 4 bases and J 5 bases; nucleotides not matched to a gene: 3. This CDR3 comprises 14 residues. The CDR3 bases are TGTGCCAGCAGTTCGGACAGGGGGCCGGAGACCCAGTACTTC. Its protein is CASSSDRGPETQYF.

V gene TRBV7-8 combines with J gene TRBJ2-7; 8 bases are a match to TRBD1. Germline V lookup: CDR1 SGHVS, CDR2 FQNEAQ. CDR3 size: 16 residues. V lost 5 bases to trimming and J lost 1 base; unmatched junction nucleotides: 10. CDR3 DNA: TGTGCCAGCAGCGACAAGACAGGGGTGGGATCCTACGAGCAGTACGTC. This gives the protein CASSDKTGVGSYEQYV.

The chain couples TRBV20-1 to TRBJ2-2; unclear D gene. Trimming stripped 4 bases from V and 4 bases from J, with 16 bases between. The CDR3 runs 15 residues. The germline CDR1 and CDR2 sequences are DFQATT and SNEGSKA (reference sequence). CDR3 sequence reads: CSANEWVWATGELFF. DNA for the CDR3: TGCAGTGCTAATGAATGGGTTTGGGCCACCGGGGAGCTGTTTTTT.

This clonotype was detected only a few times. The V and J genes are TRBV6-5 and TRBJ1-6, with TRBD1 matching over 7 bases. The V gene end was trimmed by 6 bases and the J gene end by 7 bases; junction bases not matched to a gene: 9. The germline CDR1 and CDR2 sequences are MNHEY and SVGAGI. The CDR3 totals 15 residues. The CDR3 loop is CASSKTGQANSPLHF. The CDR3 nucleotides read TGTGCCAGCAGCAAAACAGGACAGGCAAATTCACCCCTCCACTTT.

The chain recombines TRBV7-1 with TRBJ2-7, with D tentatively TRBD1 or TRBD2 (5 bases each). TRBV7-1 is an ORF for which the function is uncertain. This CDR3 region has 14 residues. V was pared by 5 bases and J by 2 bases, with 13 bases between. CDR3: CASSPPQGPYEQYF. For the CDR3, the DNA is TGTGCCAGCAGCCCCCCGCAGGGACCCTACGAGCAGTACTTC.

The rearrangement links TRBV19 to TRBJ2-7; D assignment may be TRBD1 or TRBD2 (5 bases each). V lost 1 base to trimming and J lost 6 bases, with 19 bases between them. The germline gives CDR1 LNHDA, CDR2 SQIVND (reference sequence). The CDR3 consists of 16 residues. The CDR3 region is CASSIGGMPGRLEQYF. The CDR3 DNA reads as TGTGCCAGTAGTATAGGGGGGATGCCCGGTCGACTCGAGCAGTACTTC.